This is a list of T cell receptor beta chains from one sample in a study of blood T cells in healthy people across ages. In TCRdb, the 5' RACE reads were re-called with MiXCR into one record per CDR3 protein. The sample has fewer than 1,200,000 distinct CDR3 sequences; about 23% are singletons. These data also formed part of another study, on T cells of mothers and their children.

Sample: blood. Every receptor here comes from a girl aged 2 to 9 in good health. The conserved cysteine and the conserved F or W are not part of the CDR3 here. Part of the rows lack a size; the others show once, few, many or a class for expanded clones.

J,V,size,CDR3
TRBJ2-1,TRBV5-1,-,ASSAGTSGIRRDEQF
TRBJ2-4,TRBV6-2/TRBV6-3,-,ATRASGGDIQY
TRBJ1-5,TRBV4-1,few,ASSQVGLSNQPQH
TRBJ2-1,TRBV5-1,-,ASTPTGVQDEQF
TRBJ1-2,TRBV7-9,few,ASSLVGADHGYT
TRBJ1-6,TRBV10-3,few,AISGIGGSPLH
TRBJ1-4,TRBV20-1,-,SARRSRGEEKLF
TRBJ2-7,TRBV4-3,-,ASSQDPRDSYEQY
TRBJ2-1,TRBV20-1,-,SAPGVAGYNEQF
TRBJ2-1,TRBV7-9,few,ASMPGLAYNEQF
TRBJ2-3,TRBV9,-,ASSALVGGTDTQY
TRBJ1-1,TRBV27,few,ASSTKTEFTEAF
TRBJ2-3,TRBV20-1,-,SARDQSGGLTDTQY
TRBJ1-1,TRBV3-1,-,ASSQDLSGWNTEAS
TRBJ1-6,TRBV12-3/TRBV12-4,many,ASTPTGVVNSPLH
-,TRBV28,-,ASRPRPTETQY
TRBJ2-5,TRBV20-1,few,SASRNQETQY
TRBJ2-7,TRBV20-1,many,SARPRDGGLTIGQY
TRBJ2-1,TRBV6-1,few,ASSPERSTYNEQF
TRBJ1-1,TRBV4-1,-,ASSQVLVNTEAF
TRBJ2-5,TRBV20-1,-,SASQREHKETQY
TRBJ2-5,TRBV7-2,few,ASSRPGPVETQY
TRBJ2-1,TRBV20-1,-,SARKTGRSYNEQF
TRBJ1-4,TRBV14,few,ASSPITGDEKLF
TRBJ2-7,TRBV6-5,-,ASGSHGYEQY
TRBJ2-7,TRBV27,-,ASSSTSGMKFYEQY
TRBJ1-3,TRBV30,-,AWRADRVNGNTIY
TRBJ2-5,TRBV12-3/TRBV12-4,-,ASSQYRGAETQY
TRBJ2-3,TRBV7-9,-,ASSLALGQGKTDTQY
-,TRBV7-3,-,ASSSYRVNEQF
TRBJ2-7,TRBV20-1,-,SAGDRDA
TRBJ2-3,TRBV12-3/TRBV12-4,once,ASSLEGKDTQY
TRBJ1-5,TRBV12-3/TRBV12-4,-,ASSLVQGVRPQH
TRBJ1-5,TRBV12-3/TRBV12-4,-,ASSEGKNNQPQH
TRBJ2-2,TRBV6-2/TRBV6-3,few,ASSPVENPGELF
TRBJ1-4,TRBV7-2,-,ASSFQGITNEKLF
TRBJ2-3,TRBV7-2,many,ASSPTSGGSDTQY
TRBJ2-5,TRBV12-3/TRBV12-4,few,ASRRQGMETQY
TRBJ2-1,TRBV20-1,few,SAGTSETNHLVNEQF
TRBJ2-7,TRBV20-1,few,SARDRKGAVEQY
TRBJ2-2,TRBV9,few,ASSAGLGELF
TRBJ1-1,TRBV7-9,many,ASSPPNTEAF
TRBJ1-4,TRBV6-4,few,AGDRLRELF
TRBJ2-7,TRBV28,-,ASSFSGGQRPYEQY
TRBJ1-2,TRBV27,-,ASSFRQGLSYGYT
TRBJ2-5,TRBV20-1,few,SARGPRDSEETQY